The T cell receptor (beta chain) described here comes from a study of T cell changes during pregnancy in multiple sclerosis. Sequencing was performed with immunoSEQ multiplex PCR; in TCRdb, only in-frame clones are kept and a portion is missing. The data contain about 49,000 clones, approximately 95% of them singletons. The germline CDR1 and CDR2 sequences are LNHDA and SQIVND (reference sequence). Trimming stripped 4 bases from V and 3 bases from J, with 13 bases between. The CDR3 runs 14 residues. Sequencing was performed on CD8+ T cells from peripheral blood mononuclear cells, taken in the first trimester of pregnancy. The rearrangement joins TRBV19 to TRBJ2-7; perhaps TRBD2 as D (7 bases). This TCR was recovered from a female donor with multiple sclerosis, enrolled in a pregnancy study. The CDR3 spells CASSRGGAFYEQYF. The CDR3 DNA sequence: TGTGCCAGTAGTAGGGGGGGCGCGTTCTACGAGCAGTACTTC.